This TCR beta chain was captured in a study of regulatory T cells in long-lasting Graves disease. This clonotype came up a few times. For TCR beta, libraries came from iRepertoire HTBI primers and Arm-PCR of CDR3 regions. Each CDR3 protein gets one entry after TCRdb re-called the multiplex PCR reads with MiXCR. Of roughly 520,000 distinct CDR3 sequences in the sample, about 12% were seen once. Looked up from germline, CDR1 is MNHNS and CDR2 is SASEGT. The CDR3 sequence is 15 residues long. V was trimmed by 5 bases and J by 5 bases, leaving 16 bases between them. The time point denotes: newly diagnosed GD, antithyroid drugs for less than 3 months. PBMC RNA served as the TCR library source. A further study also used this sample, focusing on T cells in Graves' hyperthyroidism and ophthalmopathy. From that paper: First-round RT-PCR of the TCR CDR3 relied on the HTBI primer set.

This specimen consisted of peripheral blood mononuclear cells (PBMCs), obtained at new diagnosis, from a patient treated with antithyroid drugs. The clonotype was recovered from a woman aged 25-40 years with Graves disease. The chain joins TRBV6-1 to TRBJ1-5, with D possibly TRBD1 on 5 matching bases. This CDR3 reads CASSLSGGTYQPQHF. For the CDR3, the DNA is TGTGCCAGCAGTCTTTCGGGAGGGACCTATCAGCCCCAGCATTTT.